This T cell receptor (beta chain) is from a study of T-cell reconstitution after alpha-beta-depleted transplantation in children. Per germline, CDR1 DFQATT and CDR2 SNEGSKA (reference sequence). This CDR3 contains 16 residues. Between the trimmed V and J ends, which lost 1 base and 7 bases, there was a span of 20 bases. A TCRbeta library incorporating unique molecular identifiers was prepared. One entry per CDR3 protein results from TCRdb running MiXCR on the PCR reads. The sample has around 380,000 distinct CDR3 sequences; about a tenth are singletons. This clonotype was seen at least ten times. The TCR comes from a human donor who donated a stem cell graft to a child with acute myeloid leukemia. The rearrangement joins TRBV20-1 to TRBJ1-5; possible D gene TRBD1, 6 bases. This sample comprised PBMCs from the stem cell graft donor, obtained from the stem cell graft. CDR3 nucleotides: TGCAGTGCTAGAGGCCCGGCGACAGGACGAGTCCAGCCCCAGCATTTT. Encoded protein: CSARGPATGRVQPQHF.